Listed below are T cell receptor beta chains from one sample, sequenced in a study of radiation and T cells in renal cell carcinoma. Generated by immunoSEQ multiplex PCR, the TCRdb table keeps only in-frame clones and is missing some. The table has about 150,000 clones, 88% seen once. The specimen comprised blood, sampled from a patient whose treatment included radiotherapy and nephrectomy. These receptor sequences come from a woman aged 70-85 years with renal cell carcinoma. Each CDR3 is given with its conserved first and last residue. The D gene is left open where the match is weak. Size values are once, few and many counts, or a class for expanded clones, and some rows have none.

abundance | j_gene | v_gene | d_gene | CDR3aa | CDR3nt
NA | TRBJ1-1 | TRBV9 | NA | CASSVVVRSSAEAFF | TGTGCCAGCAGCGTAGTAGTGAGGAGTAGCGCTGAGGCTTTCTTT
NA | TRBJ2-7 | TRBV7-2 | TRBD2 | CASRLAGGPEQYF | TGTGCCAGCAGGCTAGCGGGGGGCCCCGAGCAGTACTTC
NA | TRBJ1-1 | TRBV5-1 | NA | CASSLKGTLPNTEAFF | TGCGCCAGCAGCTTGAAGGGGACTCTTCCGAACACTGAAGCTTTCTTT
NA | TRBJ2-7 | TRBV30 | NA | CAWSDSPGFHEQYF | TGTGCCTGGAGTGACAGCCCAGGATTCCACGAGCAGTACTTC
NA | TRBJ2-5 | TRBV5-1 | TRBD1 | CASSFPGGGETQYF | TGCGCCAGCAGCTTCCCAGGGGGCGGAGAGACCCAGTACTTC
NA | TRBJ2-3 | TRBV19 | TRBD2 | CASSATSGGTAPSDTQYF | TGTGCCAGTAGTGCTACTAGCGGGGGGACAGCCCCCTCAGATACGCAGTATTTT
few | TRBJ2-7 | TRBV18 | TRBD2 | CASSPQGGTYEQYF | TGTGCCAGCTCACCTCAGGGAGGGACCTACGAGCAGTACTTC
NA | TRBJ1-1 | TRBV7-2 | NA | CASSLELFTEAFF | TGTGCCAGCAGCTTAGAGTTGTTCACTGAAGCTTTCTTT
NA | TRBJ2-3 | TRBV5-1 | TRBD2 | CASSLDRGGADTQYF | TGCGCCAGCAGCTTGGATCGGGGAGGGGCAGATACGCAGTATTTT
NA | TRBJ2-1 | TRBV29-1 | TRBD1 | CSVEAQGSPDEQFF | TGCAGCGTTGAAGCACAGGGGTCCCCCGATGAGCAGTTCTTC
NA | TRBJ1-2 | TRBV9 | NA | CASTKAGDYGYTF | TGTGCCAGCACCAAGGCAGGGGACTATGGCTACACCTTC
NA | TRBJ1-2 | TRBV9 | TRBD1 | CASSAGGQAQISYTF | TGTGCCAGCAGCGCTGGGGGACAGGCTCAAATAAGCTACACCTTC
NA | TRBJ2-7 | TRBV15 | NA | CATSRVQSSYEQYF | TGTGCCACCAGCAGAGTACAGTCCTCCTACGAGCAGTACTTC
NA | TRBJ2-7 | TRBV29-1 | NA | CSVEKYTDSYEQYF | TGCAGCGTTGAGAAGTATACGGACTCCTACGAGCAGTACTTC
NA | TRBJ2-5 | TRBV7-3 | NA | CASRSVGVGETQYF | TGTGCCAGCAGGTCCGTCGGAGTGGGAGAGACCCAGTACTTC
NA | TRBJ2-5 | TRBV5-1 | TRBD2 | CASSLLAGGKETQYF | TGCGCCAGCAGCCTGTTAGCGGGGGGGAAAGAGACCCAGTACTTC
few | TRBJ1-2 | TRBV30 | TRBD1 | CAWNRDRSNYGYTF | TGTGCCTGGAACCGGGACAGGTCTAACTATGGCTACACCTTC
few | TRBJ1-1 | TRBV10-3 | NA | CAIRVGNEAFF | TGTGCCATCAGGGTGGGTAATGAAGCTTTCTTT
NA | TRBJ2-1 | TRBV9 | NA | CASSVGTPRGHNEQFF | TGTGCCAGCAGCGTAGGCACACCCAGGGGTCACAATGAGCAGTTCTTC
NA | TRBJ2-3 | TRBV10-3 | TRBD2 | CAITSGGSTDTQYF | TGTGCCATCACTTCGGGGGGTAGCACAGATACGCAGTATTTT
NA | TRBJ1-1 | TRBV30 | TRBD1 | CAWIIRGGSFTEAFF | TGTGCCTGGATTATCAGGGGGGGCAGTTTCACTGAAGCTTTCTTT
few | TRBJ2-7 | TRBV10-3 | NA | CAISQRDEQYF | TGTGCCATCAGTCAGAGGGACGAGCAGTACTTC
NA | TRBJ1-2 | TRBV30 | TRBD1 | CAWRLRGLGYGYTF | TGTGCCTGGAGGCTCAGGGGGCTTGGCTATGGCTACACCTTC
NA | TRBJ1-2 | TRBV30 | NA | CAWYPTGNDGYTF | TGTGCCTGGTACCCGACGGGGAATGATGGCTACACCTTC
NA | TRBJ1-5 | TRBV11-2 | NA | CASSLGDRGNQPQHF | TGTGCCAGCAGCTTAGGGGATAGGGGCAATCAGCCCCAGCATTTT
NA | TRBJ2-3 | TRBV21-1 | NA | CASSSRAEKTQYF | TGTGCCAGCAGCTCCCGGGCGGAGAAGACGCAGTATTTT
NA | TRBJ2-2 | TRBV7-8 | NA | CASSSGTDTGELFF | TGTGCCAGCTCCTCCGGGACGGACACCGGGGAGCTGTTTTTT
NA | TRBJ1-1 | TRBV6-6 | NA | CASSYQGSAGTEAFF | TGTGCCAGCAGTTACCAGGGCTCCGCAGGCACTGAAGCTTTCTTT
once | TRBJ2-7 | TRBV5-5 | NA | CASSHRAYYEQYF | TGTGCCAGCAGCCATAGGGCCTACTACGAGCAGTACTTC
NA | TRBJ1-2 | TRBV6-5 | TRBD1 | CASSYSRWDRVYGYTF | TGTGCCAGCAGTTACTCGAGGTGGGACAGGGTCTATGGCTACACCTTC
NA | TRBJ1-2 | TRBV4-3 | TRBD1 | CASSQTGVNGYTF | TGCGCCAGCAGCCAAACAGGGGTGAATGGCTACACCTTC
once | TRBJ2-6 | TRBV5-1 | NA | CASSYGMRSGANVLTF | TGCGCCAGCAGCTATGGGATGAGGTCTGGGGCCAACGTCCTGACTTTC
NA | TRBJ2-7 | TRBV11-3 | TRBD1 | CASSFQGQGGREQYF | TGTGCCAGCAGCTTCCAGGGACAGGGAGGTAGGGAGCAGTACTTC
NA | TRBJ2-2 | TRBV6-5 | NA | CASSYLAGELFF | TGTGCCAGCAGTTACCTTGCCGGGGAGCTGTTTTTT
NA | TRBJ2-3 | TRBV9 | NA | CASSVDGNTQYF | TGTGCCAGCAGCGTCGACGGTAATACGCAGTATTTT
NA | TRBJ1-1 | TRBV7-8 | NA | CASSLGANTEAFF | TGTGCCAGCAGCTTAGGGGCGAACACTGAAGCTTTCTTT
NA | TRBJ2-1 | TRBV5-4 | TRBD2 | CASSSTSGLAGGPNEQFF | TGTGCCAGCAGCTCAACCTCGGGACTAGCGGGGGGGCCCAATGAGCAGTTCTTC
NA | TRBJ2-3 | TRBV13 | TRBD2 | CASSSFSKRGGTDTQYF | TGTGCCAGCAGCTCGTTTTCAAAGCGGGGGGGAACAGATACGCAGTATTTT
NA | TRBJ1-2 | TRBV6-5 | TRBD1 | CASRPTGGSYGYTF | TGTGCCAGCAGGCCAACAGGGGGTAGCTATGGCTACACCTTC
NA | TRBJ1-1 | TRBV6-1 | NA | CASSEVGRNTEAFF | TGTGCCAGCAGTGAAGTAGGCAGGAACACTGAAGCTTTCTTT
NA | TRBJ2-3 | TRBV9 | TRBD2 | CASSVGGDSTDTQYF | TGTGCCAGCAGCGTTGGGGGGGACAGCACAGATACGCAGTATTTT
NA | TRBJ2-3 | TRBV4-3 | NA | CASSPSTSTADTQYF | TGCGCCAGCAGCCCCTCGACCTCAACCGCAGATACGCAGTATTTT
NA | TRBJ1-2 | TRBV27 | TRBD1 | CASSPSSGQGLYGYTF | TGTGCCAGCAGTCCTTCCTCAGGACAGGGTTTGTATGGCTACACCTTC
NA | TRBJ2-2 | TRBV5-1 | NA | CASVQTPKNTGELFF | TGCGCCAGCGTACAAACTCCCAAGAACACCGGGGAGCTGTTTTTT
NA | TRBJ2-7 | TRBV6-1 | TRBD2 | CASSGPSGPSYEQYF | TGTGCCAGCAGTGGCCCTAGCGGGCCCTCCTACGAGCAGTACTTC
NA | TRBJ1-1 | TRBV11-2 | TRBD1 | CASSLDRGRKAFF | TGTGCCAGCAGCTTAGACAGGGGGCGCAAAGCTTTCTTT
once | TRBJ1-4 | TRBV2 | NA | CASSEGGRAANEKLFF | TGTGCCAGCAGTGAAGGGGGCCGGGCAGCTAATGAAAAACTGTTTTTT
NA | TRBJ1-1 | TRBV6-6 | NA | CASSYSVDTEAFF | TGTGCCAGCAGTTACTCAGTTGACACTGAAGCTTTCTTT